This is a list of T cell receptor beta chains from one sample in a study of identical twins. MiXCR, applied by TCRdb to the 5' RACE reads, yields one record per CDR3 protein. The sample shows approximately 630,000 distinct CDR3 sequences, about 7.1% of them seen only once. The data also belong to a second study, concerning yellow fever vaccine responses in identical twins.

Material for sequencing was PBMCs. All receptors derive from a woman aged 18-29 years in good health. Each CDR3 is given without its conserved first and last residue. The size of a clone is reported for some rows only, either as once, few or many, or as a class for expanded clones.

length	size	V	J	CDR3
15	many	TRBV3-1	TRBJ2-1	ASSQEFPGAYYNEQF
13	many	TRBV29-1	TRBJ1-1	SVQIGQTLGTEAF
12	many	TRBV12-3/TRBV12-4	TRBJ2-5	ASNDAGNQETQY
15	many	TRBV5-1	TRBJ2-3	ASSPKSAAGEADTQY
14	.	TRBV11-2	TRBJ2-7	ASSPGVSAASYEQY
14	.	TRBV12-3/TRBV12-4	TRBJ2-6	ASSLDRLSGANVLT
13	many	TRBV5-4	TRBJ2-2	ASSLDGGGTGELF
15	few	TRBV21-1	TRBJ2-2	ASSSWGAGGMTGELF
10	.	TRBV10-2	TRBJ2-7	ATRTGAYEQY
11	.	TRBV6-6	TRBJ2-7	ASTPDRVYEQY
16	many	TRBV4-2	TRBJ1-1	ASSQDGLSGGLNTEAF
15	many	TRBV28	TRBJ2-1	ASSFIGLAGQIKEQF
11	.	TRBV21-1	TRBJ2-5	ASWEGEDQTQY
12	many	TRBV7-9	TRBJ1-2	ASSSGQGRYGYT
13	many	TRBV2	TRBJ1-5	ASSEGQISNQPQH
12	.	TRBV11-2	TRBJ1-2	ASSLAYTGSVPT
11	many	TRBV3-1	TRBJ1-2	ASSQDPSYGYT